What follows describes a single T cell receptor (beta chain). Its antigen is currently unknown. The data were obtained in a study of T-cell reconstitution after alpha-beta-depleted transplantation in children. General study points: At one year after transplant, newly produced T cells mostly accounted for T-cell counts and diversity. Reportedly, alpha-beta T cells present about two months post-transplant originated from several hundred expanded clones of graft origin.

The J segment lost 5 bases and the V segment lost 3 bases, leaving 4 bases of the junction unmatched. Looked up from germline, CDR1 is SGHVS and CDR2 is FQNEAQ. The CDR3 totals 15 residues. TCRbeta library construction was performed incorporating unique molecular identifiers. TCRdb used MiXCR to reprocess the PCR reads, holding one entry per CDR3 protein. The top ten hold around 23% of the sample, which has 90,000 to 130,000 distinct CDR3 sequences, around 6.4% seen once. The TCR sequence derives from a male patient between 2 and 10 years old who had a stem cell transplant for acute lymphoblastic leukemia, so the T cells may come from the graft donor. The rearrangement uses TRBV7-8 and TRBJ1-5, with 10 positions matching TRBD1. The sample consisted of PBMCs, mostly from graft donor cells, taken 360 days after TCRalphabeta/CD19-depleted stem cell transplant. In DNA form, the CDR3 reads TGTGCCAGCAGCTTGGGACAGGGGCTGTATCAGCCCCAGCATTTT. Translation gives CASSLGQGLYQPQHF.